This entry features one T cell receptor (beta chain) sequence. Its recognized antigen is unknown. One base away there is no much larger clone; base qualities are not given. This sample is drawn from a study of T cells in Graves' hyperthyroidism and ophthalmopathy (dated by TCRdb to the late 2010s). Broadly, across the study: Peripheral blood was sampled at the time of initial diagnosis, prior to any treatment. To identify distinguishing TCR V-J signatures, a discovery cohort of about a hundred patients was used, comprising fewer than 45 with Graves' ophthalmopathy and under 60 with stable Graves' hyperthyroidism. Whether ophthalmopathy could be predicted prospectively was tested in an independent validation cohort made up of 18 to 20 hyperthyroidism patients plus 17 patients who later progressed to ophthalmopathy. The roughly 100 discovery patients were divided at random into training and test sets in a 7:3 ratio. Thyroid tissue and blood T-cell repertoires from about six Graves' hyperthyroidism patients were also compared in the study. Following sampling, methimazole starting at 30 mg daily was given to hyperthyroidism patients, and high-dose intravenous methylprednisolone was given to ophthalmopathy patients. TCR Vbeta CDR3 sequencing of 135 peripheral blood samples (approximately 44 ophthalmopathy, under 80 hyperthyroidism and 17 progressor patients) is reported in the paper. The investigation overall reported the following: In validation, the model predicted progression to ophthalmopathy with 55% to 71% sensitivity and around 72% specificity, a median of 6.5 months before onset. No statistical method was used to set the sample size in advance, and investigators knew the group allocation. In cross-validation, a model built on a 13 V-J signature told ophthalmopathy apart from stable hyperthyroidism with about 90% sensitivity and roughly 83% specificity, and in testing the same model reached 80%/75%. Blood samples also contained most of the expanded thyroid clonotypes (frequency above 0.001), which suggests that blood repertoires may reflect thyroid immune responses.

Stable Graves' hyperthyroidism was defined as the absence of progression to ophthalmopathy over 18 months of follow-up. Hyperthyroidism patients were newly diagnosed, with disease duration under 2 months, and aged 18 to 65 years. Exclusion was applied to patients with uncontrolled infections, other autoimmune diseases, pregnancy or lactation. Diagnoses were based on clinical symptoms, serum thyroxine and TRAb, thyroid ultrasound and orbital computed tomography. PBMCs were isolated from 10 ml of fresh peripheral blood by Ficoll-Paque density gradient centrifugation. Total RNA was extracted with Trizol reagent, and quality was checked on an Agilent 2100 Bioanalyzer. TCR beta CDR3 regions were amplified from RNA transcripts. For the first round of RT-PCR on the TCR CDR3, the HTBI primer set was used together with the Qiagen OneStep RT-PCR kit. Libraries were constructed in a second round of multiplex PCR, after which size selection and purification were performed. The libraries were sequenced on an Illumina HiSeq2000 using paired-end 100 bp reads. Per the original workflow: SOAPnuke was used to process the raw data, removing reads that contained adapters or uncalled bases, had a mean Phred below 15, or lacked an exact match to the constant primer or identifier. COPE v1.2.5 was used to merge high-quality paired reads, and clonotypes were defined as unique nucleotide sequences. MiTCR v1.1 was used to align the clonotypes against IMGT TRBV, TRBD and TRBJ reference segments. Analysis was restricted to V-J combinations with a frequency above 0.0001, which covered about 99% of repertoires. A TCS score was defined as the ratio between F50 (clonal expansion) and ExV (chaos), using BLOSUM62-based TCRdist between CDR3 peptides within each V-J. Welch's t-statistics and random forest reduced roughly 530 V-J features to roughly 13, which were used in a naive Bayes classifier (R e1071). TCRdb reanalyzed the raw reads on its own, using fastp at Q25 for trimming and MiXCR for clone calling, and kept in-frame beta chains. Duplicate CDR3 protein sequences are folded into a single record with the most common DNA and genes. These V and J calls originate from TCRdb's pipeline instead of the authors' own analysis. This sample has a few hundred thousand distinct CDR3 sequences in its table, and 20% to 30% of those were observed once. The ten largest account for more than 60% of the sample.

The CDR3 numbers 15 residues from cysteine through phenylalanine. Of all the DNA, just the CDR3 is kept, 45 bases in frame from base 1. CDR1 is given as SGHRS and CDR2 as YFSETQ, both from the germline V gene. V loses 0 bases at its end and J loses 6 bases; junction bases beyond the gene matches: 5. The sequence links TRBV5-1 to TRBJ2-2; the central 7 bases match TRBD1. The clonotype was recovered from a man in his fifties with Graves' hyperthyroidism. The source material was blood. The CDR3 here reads CASSLEGQVAGELFF. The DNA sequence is TGCGCCAGCAGCTTGGAAGGACAGGTAGCCGGGGAGCTGTTTTTT. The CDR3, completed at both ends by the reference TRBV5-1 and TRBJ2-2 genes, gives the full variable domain KAGVTQTPRYLIKTRGQQVTLSCSPISGHRSVSWYQQTPGQGLQFLFEYFSETQRNKGNFPGRFSGRQFSNSRSEMNVSTLELGDSALYLCASSLEGQVAGELFFGEGSRLTVL.